A selection of T cell receptor beta chains follows, all from one sample in a study of CD8 T cells in ankylosing spondylitis. TCRdb re-called the 5' RACE reads with MiXCR, one entry per CDR3 protein. The table records 150,000 to 200,000 distinct CDR3 sequences, around 10% of them present only once. The sample consisted of blood, either unsorted or a sorted T cell fraction (not recorded which). These receptors were obtained from a male donor with ankylosing spondylitis or in good health (not recorded which). Each CDR3 is given with its conserved first and last residue. A D gene is named only where the DNA matches it firmly. The size of a clone is reported for some rows only, either as once, few or many, or as a class for expanded clones.

V gene,clone size,J gene,D gene,CDR3 protein,CDR3 DNA
TRBV9,many,TRBJ2-3,-,CASSVVHHPRDTQYF,TGTGCCAGCAGCGTAGTGCATCACCCACGAGATACGCAGTATTTT
TRBV27,many,TRBJ2-3,-,CASSLSASSTDTQYF,TGTGCCAGCAGTTTAAGTGCGTCGAGCACAGATACGCAGTATTTT
TRBV11-3,once,TRBJ2-3,-,CASSARREFTDTQYF,TGTGCCAGCAGCGCCCGTCGGGAGTTCACAGATACGCAGTATTTT
TRBV29-1,many,TRBJ1-5,-,CSVGWSGRSNQPQHF,TGCAGCGTTGGATGGTCGGGCAGGAGCAATCAGCCCCAGCATTTT
TRBV12-3/TRBV12-4,few,TRBJ2-1,-,CASSFRTVSSYNEQFF,TGTGCCAGCAGTTTCAGGACAGTCAGCTCCTACAATGAGCAGTTCTTC
TRBV4-3,many,TRBJ2-2,TRBD1,CASSQDFRGSNTGELFF,TGCGCCAGCAGCCAAGATTTCAGGGGGTCGAACACCGGGGAGCTGTTTTTT
TRBV5-5,-,TRBJ2-1,TRBD1,CASSLRAGGGNEQFF,TGTGCCAGCAGCTTGCGGGCAGGGGGCGGCAATGAGCAGTTCTTC
TRBV12-3/TRBV12-4,many,TRBJ2-7,TRBD2,CASRTSGRGYEQYF,TGTGCCAGCAGGACTAGCGGGAGGGGATACGAGCAGTACTTC
TRBV20-1,many,TRBJ1-2,-,CSASSGYYGYTF,TGCAGTGCTAGTAGTGGGTACTATGGCTACACCTTC
TRBV10-2,many,TRBJ2-3,-,CASSEPGRWEDTQYF,TGCGCCAGCAGTGAGCCGGGCAGGTGGGAAGATACGCAGTATTTT
TRBV28,many,TRBJ2-7,-,CASRITGTLHEQYF,TGTGCCAGCAGGATCACAGGGACGCTCCACGAGCAGTACTTC
TRBV7-9,-,TRBJ1-1,-,CASGGGRTGALNTEAFF,TGTGCCAGCGGGGGAGGCCGAACCGGGGCTTTGAACACTGAAGCTTTCTTT
TRBV5-6,-,TRBJ2-7,TRBD2,CASSLVQGSSGRANPYF,TGTGCCAGCAGCTTAGTACAGGGGTCTAGCGGGAGGGCCAATCCGTACTTC